What follows describes a single T cell receptor (beta chain). Its antigen is not identified. The source of the sample is a study of cytomegalovirus exposure and HLA in healthy donors. General study findings and limits: Later analysis showed TCR association rates varying by HLA locus, highest for DRB1 and lowest for HLA-C.

The PCR had 60 Vbeta and 13 Jbeta primers. Some clones are missing from TCRdb's copy, which holds only in-frame ones; the method was immunoSEQ multiplex PCR. The repertoire includes 100,000 to 150,000 clones, about four fifths of them detected once, and approximately 4% sits in the top ten. The CDR3 is 16 amino acids. Germline V gene sequence: CDR1 SNHLY, CDR2 FYNNEI. Deletions cut 6 bases from V and 6 bases from J, with 23 bases between. V usage is TRBV2 and J usage is TRBJ1-1; TRBD1 is a possible D gene (6 bases). The TCR comes from a woman between 35 and 50 years old in good health and CMV-seronegative. Sequencing used PBMCs. The CDR3 reads CASRRETGRLIAEAFF. The CDR3 DNA sequence: TGTGCCAGCAGGAGGGAAACAGGGCGATTGATAGCTGAAGCTTTCTTT.